A single sample is the source of the 3 T cell receptor beta chains below, sequenced in a study of shared clonotypes between healthy human individuals. This table comes from immunoSEQ multiplex PCR, and its TCRdb copy is limited to in-frame clones, with some not included. This sample yields about 1.1 million clones, of which around three quarters are seen a single time; 0.55% to 0.7% belongs to the top ten. Sequenced material: memory CD4+ T cells from PBMCs. Subset: CD45RA-negative fraction. The receptors derive from a man aged 18-30 years in good health. Some clones in this sample may be carry-over from other donors' samples.

This clone was seen once. The V and J genes are TRBV11-3 and TRBJ2-3; 11 bases line up with TRBD2. Germline V lookup: CDR1 SGHNT, CDR2 YENEEA. The CDR3 has 15 residues. V gave up 6 bases and J gave up 7 bases; unmatched junction bases: 9. CDR3 in amino acids: CASSGLAGHINTQYF. For the CDR3, the DNA is TGTGCCAGCAGTGGACTAGCGGGTCACATCAATACGCAGTATTTT.

The chain carries TRBV5-1 and TRBJ2-5; 7 bases line up with TRBD1. In germline, CDR1 is SGHRS, CDR2 YFSETQ. After removal of 3 bases from V and 10 bases from J, the junction contained 6 bases not matched to a gene. The CDR3 is 12 amino acids. CDR3 in DNA: TGCGCCAGCAGCTCCCTAGGGGGCCACCAGTACTTC. As protein: CASSSLGGHQYF. The full variable domain, rest sourced from reference TRBV5-1 and TRBJ2-5, is KAGVTQTPRYLIKTRGQQVTLSCSPISGHRSVSWYQQTPGQGLQFLFEYFSETQRNKGNFPGRFSGRQFSNSRSEMNVSTLELGDSALYLCASSSLGGHQYFGPGTRLLVL.

V gene TRBV5-4 combines with J gene TRBJ2-3; 9 bases are a match to TRBD2. The CDR3 consists of 16 residues. Germline values: CDR1 SGHNT, CDR2 YYREEE (reference sequence). The junction had 6 bases not matched to a gene; V was cut back by 4 bases and J by 0 bases. The CDR3 DNA reads TGTGCCAGCAGCCCGACCCTAGCGGGAAGCACAGATACGCAGTATTTT. As protein: CASSPTLAGSTDTQYF.